The clone carrying this T cell receptor (beta chain) has a handful of counts. The data are from a study of T cells after yellow fever vaccination. CDR1 and CDR2 (germline): SQVTM, ANQGSEA. The germline V and J ends were trimmed by 4 bases and 0 bases, with 10 bases remaining between them. The CDR3 covers 14 residues. In TCRdb, the 5' RACE reads were re-called with MiXCR into one record per CDR3 protein. Of 27,000 or so distinct CDR3 sequences in the sample, around 4.8% were seen once. The origin of this receptor is a man aged 30 to 39 who received the YFV17D yellow fever vaccine. The chain joins TRBV29-1 to TRBJ2-1; D is unresolved. The material sequenced was CD8+ T cells sorted from PBMCs, taken 5 days after the yellow fever booster vaccination. The CDR3 region has the DNA TGCAGCGTTGGGGTACCCAACTCCTACAATGAGCAGTTCTTC. Translation gives CSVGVPNSYNEQFF.